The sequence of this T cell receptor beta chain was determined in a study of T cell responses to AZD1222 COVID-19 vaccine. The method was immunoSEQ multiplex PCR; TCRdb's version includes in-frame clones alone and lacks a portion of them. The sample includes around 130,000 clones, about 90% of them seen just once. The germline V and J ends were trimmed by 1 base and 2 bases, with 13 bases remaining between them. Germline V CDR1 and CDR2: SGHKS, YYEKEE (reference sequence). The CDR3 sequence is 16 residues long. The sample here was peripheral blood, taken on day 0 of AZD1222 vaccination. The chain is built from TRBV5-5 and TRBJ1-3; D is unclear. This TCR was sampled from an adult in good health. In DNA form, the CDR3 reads TGTGCCAGCAGCTTGTTATTAGCCTCGGCTGGAAACACCATATATTTT. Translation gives CASSLLLASAGNTIYF.